A single TCR beta chain is shown here with its context. Its target antigen remains unknown. Base qualities are not at hand, and no much larger clone is one base apart. This entry comes from a study of T cells of healthy individuals listed by TCRdb under 2018. CDR1 LGHNA and CDR2 YSLEER were looked up in the germline V gene. The CDR3 holds 14 amino acids from the cysteine to the phenylalanine. Only the CDR3 DNA is retained, 42 bases long and in frame from the first base. The junction carries 13 bases between V and J, which are trimmed by 8 bases and 3 bases respectively. The library was obtained by 5' RACE. TCRdb lists the instrument as Illumina MiSeq. The raw public reads went through TCRdb reprocessing: fastp at Q25, MiXCR clone calling, in-frame beta chains kept. Every CDR3 protein is listed once, alongside the most common genes and DNA of its rows. In all, the sample holds tens of thousands of distinct CDR3 sequences, and about 14% of those were seen once. The ten largest account for about 16% of the sample.

This clonotype was obtained from a human donor in good health. This sequence uses TRBV4-3 and TRBJ2-2; no D gene is confidently identified. For the CDR3, the sequence is CASGSDAYTGELFF. The nucleotides are TGCGCCAGCGGCTCGGACGCATACACCGGGGAGCTGTTTTTT.